This T cell receptor beta chain was retrieved from a study of STAT5B mutations in CD4+ large granular lymphocyte leukemia (dated by TCRdb to about 2022). With regard to the full study: Among the healthy controls, the CDR3 'QG' motif was associated with a particular HLA allele. The study compared the TCRbeta repertoires of patients with CD4+ T-cell large granular lymphocyte leukemia against the TCRbeta repertoires of healthy blood donors. The purity of purified fractions was confirmed by flow cytometry on FACSCanto II or FACSVerse to exceed 95% among lymphocytes. Study-level results and caveats: Main leukemic clonotypes were private to each patient, although under 30% appeared at low frequency in other patients' non-leukemic repertoires. TRBV06-family usage was enriched among the top patient clones (8/27) compared with healthy controls (2/35). The data were not HLA-matched, and the relatively small sample size could explain the higher clonality seen in CD4+ compared with CD8+ T-LGLL. Greater clonality appeared to be present in CD4-sorted patient repertoires than in healthy CD4+ repertoires, and the difference was retained after the putative leukemic clones were removed.

A remark on this clone: Its antigen remains unidentified. No base quality information exists; no much larger clone differs at one position.

The immunoSEQ assay at survey resolution was applied to genomic DNA for sequencing of TCRbeta rearrangements. As for the original processing: In the TCR sequencing data, the lowest productive clonotype frequency that could be detected was 2.59 x 10-5. Analyses included only productive TCRbeta rearrangements, meaning complete and in-frame sequences. Sample clonality was computed as Simpson clonality in the immunoSEQ Analyzer version 3.0. Clones were binned by frequency as very rare, small, medium, large (1-20%) or hyperexpanded (>20%). OLGA 1.2.3 estimated generation probabilities, VDJtools produced V-gene circos plots, VDJdb was queried for specificities, and GLIPH identified CDR3 motifs. TCRdb mirrors the immuneACCESS table, restricted to in-frame sequences. Some clones are absent from its copies; in checked studies, under half trace to an unresolved V gene, and the reason for the others is unknown. D and trimming were read from the DNA, whereas the V and J calls and clone size are those reported in that table. In this sample the table shows 28,000 or so clones, 65% to 85% of which occur a single time. The biggest ten clones account for about 1.1% of the sample.

The germline V gene (reference sequence) supplies CDR1 LNHDA and CDR2 SQIVND. From cysteine to phenylalanine, the CDR3 is 13 amino acids long. Of all the DNA, just the CDR3 is kept, 39 bases in frame from base 1. A distance of 6 bases separates the germline ends of V and J, which lose 1 base and 5 bases respectively. The healthy controls were 37 blood donors, and the buffy coats of these donors were supplied by the Finnish Red Cross blood service. All TCR-sequenced material derived from peripheral blood: patient blood samples and healthy donor buffy coats. Peripheral blood mononuclear cells were isolated by Ficoll-Hypaque gradient centrifugation. CD4+ cells were purified magnetically from the buffy coats of healthy controls. The Gentra Puregene Cell and Tissue kit was used to extract genomic DNA, and a Qubit 2.0 fluorometer was used to measure the amount of genomic DNA.

Input material: CD4+ T cells from blood buffy coats. The clonotype comes from a human donor in good health. The rearranged segments are TRBV19 and TRBJ2-1; the D segment might be TRBD1 or TRBD2, since each matches 5 bases. The CDR3 protein: CASSIGGNNEQFF. The nucleotides read TGTGCCAGTAGTATAGGGGGGAACAATGAGCAGTTCTTC.